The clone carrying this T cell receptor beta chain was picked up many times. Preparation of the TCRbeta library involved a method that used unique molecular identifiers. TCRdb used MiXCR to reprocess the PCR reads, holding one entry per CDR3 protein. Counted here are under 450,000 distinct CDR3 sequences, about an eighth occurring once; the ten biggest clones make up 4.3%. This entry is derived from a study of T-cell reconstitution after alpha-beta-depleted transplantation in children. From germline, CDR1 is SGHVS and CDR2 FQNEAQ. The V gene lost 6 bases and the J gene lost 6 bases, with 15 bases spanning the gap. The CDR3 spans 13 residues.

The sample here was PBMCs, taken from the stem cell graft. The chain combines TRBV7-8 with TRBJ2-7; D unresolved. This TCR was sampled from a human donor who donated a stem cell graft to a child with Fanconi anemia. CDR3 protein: CASRNKVAAEQYF. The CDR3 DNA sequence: TGTGCCAGCAGAAACAAGGTGGCAGCCGAGCAGTACTTC.